Presented here are 23 T cell receptor beta chains from one specimen sequenced in a study of Ad26.COV2.S vaccination and SARS-CoV-2 variants. The sample's treatment: roughly 20 received Ad26.COV2.S at low or high dose, single or two shots; several received placebo; per-sample allocation not given. Day 63 after the first vaccine or placebo injection was the time point for sampling. TCRdb keeps only in-frame clones here, not all; method: immunoSEQ multiplex PCR. The sample shows 300,000 to 350,000 clones, roughly 90% of them seen only once. The input for sequencing was peripheral blood, taken in a trial of Ad26.COV2.S vaccine versus placebo. These receptors came from a person between 18 and 60 years old who received the Ad26.COV2.S COVID-19 vaccine or a placebo.

This chain uses TRBV7-9 with TRBJ1-2, with D unclear. In germline, CDR1 is SEHNR, CDR2 FQNEAQ (reference sequence). The CDR3 contains 15 residues. The V end lost 6 bases, the J end lost 1 base, and 15 bases lay between the germline ends. The CDR3 region is CASRLSTDLNYGYTF. CDR3 DNA: TGTGCCAGCAGACTTAGTACAGACCTTAACTATGGCTACACCTTC.

In this sample, this clone turned up a few times. This chain uses TRBV28 with TRBJ1-5; D perhaps matches TRBD1 (5 bases). The V and J ends lost 3 bases and 2 bases respectively, with 11 bases between them. CDR3 length equals 15 residues. CDR1 is MDHEN and CDR2 is SYDVKM in the germline V gene. The CDR3 DNA sequence: TGTGCCAGCAGTTTGGGGCAGGCCGGCAATCAGCCCCAGCATTTT. Translation: CASSLGQAGNQPQHF.

This chain connects TRBV6-2 or TRBV6-3 to TRBJ1-1; a possible D gene is TRBD1 (5 bases). This CDR3 has 16 residues. Trimming took off 3 bases at V and 0 bases at J, with 14 bases between the two ends. From germline, CDR1 is MNHEY and CDR2 SVGEGT. CDR3 sequence reads: CASSYYGARVNTEAFF. CDR3 DNA: TGTGCCAGCAGTTATTATGGGGCCCGAGTGAACACTGAAGCTTTCTTT.

The CDR3 sequence: CASSPDRIAGELFF. In nucleotides, the CDR3 is TGCGCCAGCAGCCCTGACAGGATCGCCGGGGAGCTGTTTTTT. This chain uses TRBV5-1 with TRBJ2-2; weak D call: TRBD1 (6 bases). Germline values: CDR1 SGHRS, CDR2 YFSETQ. Trimming shortened V by 4 bases and J by 6 bases, and 13 bases separated the two germline ends. The CDR3 is made up of 14 amino acids.

The chain employs TRBV4-2 and TRBJ2-7; no clear D gene. The germline V and J ends were trimmed by 0 bases and 5 bases, with 14 bases remaining between them. The germline CDR1 and CDR2 sequences are LGHNA and YNFKEQ. There are 15 residues in the CDR3. The CDR3 reads CASSQDLVRTDEQYF. The CDR3, as DNA: TGTGCCAGCAGCCAAGATCTAGTCCGTACCGACGAGCAGTACTTC.

The chain's CDR3 is CASSSGLAGNNEQFF. The CDR3 DNA follows: TGTGCCAGCAGCTCGGGACTAGCGGGGAACAATGAGCAGTTCTTC. The chain is built from TRBV13 and TRBJ2-1; TRBD2 matches at 13 bases. This CDR3 spans 15 amino acids. V lost 4 bases, J lost 5 bases, and 2 bases stayed unmatched. The germline gives CDR1 PRHDT, CDR2 FYEKMQ (reference sequence).

This rearrangement joins TRBV28 to TRBJ2-5, with D possibly matching TRBD2 (5 bases). The germline V gene has CDR1 MDHEN and CDR2 SYDVKM. CDR3 length equals 15 residues. V shed 5 bases and J shed 1 base, with 14 bases lying between them. The CDR3 DNA follows: TGTGCCAGCAGTCGGGCGAGCGAGGGCCAAGAGACCCAGTACTTC. Encoded protein: CASSRASEGQETQYF.

This chain joins TRBV12-3 or TRBV12-4 and TRBJ2-5, with D uncertain. Trimming cost V 1 base and J 5 bases, with 5 bases left between them. The CDR3 runs to 12 residues. The CDR3 DNA reads TGTGCCAGCAGTTTAGTTAGGGAGACCCAGTACTTC. This sequence encodes CASSLVRETQYF.

This sequence joins TRBV3-1 (or the pseudogene TRBV3-2) and TRBJ2-7; D may match TRBD1 or TRBD2 (6 bases each). Trimming left V 4 bases short and J 0 bases short, with 13 bases between. Germline values: CDR1 LGHDT, CDR2 YNNKEL (reference sequence). This CDR3 contains 15 residues. The CDR3 loop reads CASSPGAGSSYEQYF. CDR3 nucleotide sequence: TGTGCCAGCAGCCCGGGGGCAGGGAGCTCCTACGAGCAGTACTTC.

CDR3 DNA sequence: TGTGCCAGCAGCCAAGGGGTAGCGGGGGGAGGAGAGACCCAGTACTTC. Its protein is CASSQGVAGGGETQYF. This rearrangement joins TRBV3-1 (or the pseudogene TRBV3-2) to TRBJ2-5, with 10 bases that match TRBD2. The germline CDR1 and CDR2 sequences are LGHDT and YNNKEL (reference sequence). V lost 1 base, J lost 4 bases, and 6 bases stayed unmatched. This CDR3 spans 16 amino acids.

This chain joins TRBV14 and TRBJ2-2; 7 bases match TRBD2. This CDR3 contains 14 residues. The junction had 5 bases not matched to a gene; V was cut back by 6 bases and J by 4 bases. Germline V gene data show CDR1 as SGHDN and CDR2 as FVKESK. This CDR3 reads CASRPAGSTGELFF. CDR3 nucleotide sequence: TGTGCCAGCAGACCAGCGGGGAGCACCGGGGAGCTGTTTTTT.

The gene calls are TRBV27 and TRBJ1-1, with a weak D call TRBD1 (5 bases). Trimming stripped 4 bases from V and 1 base from J, with 13 bases between. This CDR3 is 15 amino acids long. Germline CDR1 and CDR2: MNHEY and SMNVEV (reference sequence). The CDR3 protein is CASSSSGLPNTEAFF. The CDR3, as DNA: TGTGCCAGCAGTTCCTCGGGGCTCCCGAACACTGAAGCTTTCTTT.

This chain links TRBV7-8 with TRBJ2-7; D may be TRBD1 or TRBD2 (5 bases each). Germline V gives CDR1 SGHVS, CDR2 FQNEAQ. Between the trimmed V and J ends, which lost 6 bases and 4 bases, there was a span of 16 bases. This CDR3 comprises 14 residues. The CDR3: CASSSGTDLYEQYF. Written as DNA, the CDR3 is TGTGCCAGCAGTTCCGGGACCGATTTATACGAGCAGTACTTC.

The chain uses TRBV11-2 and TRBJ2-2, with D unresolved. The ends were cut back, 1 base at V and 4 bases at J, with 7 bases in the middle. The CDR3 spans 14 residues. Per germline, CDR1 SGHAT and CDR2 FQNNGV. CDR3 sequence (DNA): TGTGCCAGCAGCTTAGCCCCGGTCACCGGGGAGCTGTTTTTT. Translation gives CASSLAPVTGELFF.

The chain recombines TRBV19 with TRBJ2-5, with D perhaps TRBD1 or TRBD2 (5 bases each). The CDR3 sequence is 13 residues long. V lost 5 bases to trimming and J lost 5 bases, with 12 bases between them. Germline CDR1 and CDR2: LNHDA and SQIVND (reference sequence). In DNA form, the CDR3 reads TGTGCCAGTAGTCAAGGGACCTGGGAGACCCAGTACTTC. Its protein product is CASSQGTWETQYF.

The rearrangement uses TRBV27 and TRBJ2-7, with TRBD2 matching over 10 bases. The CDR3 sequence is 15 residues long. Germline values: CDR1 MNHEY, CDR2 SMNVEV (reference sequence). The V segment lost 5 bases and the J segment 3 bases; nucleotides outside the gene matches: 7. This chain's CDR3 is CASSPGLADFYEQYF. CDR3 nucleotide sequence: TGTGCCAGCAGTCCTGGACTAGCGGACTTCTACGAGCAGTACTTC.

V is TRBV7-9 and J is TRBJ1-6; a possible D gene is TRBD1 (5 bases). V shed 5 bases and J shed 7 bases, with 21 bases lying between them. Germline CDR1 SEHNR, CDR2 FQNEAQ (reference sequence). The CDR3 has 17 residues. The CDR3 reads CASSPPVEGVKNSPLHF. The CDR3 DNA reads TGTGCCAGCAGCCCACCAGTGGAAGGGGTAAAAAATTCACCCCTCCACTTT. The variable domain in full, with the rest retrieved from reference TRBV7-9 and TRBJ1-6, is DTGVSQNPRHKITKRGQNVTFRCDPISEHNRLYWYRQTLGQGPEFLTYFQNEAQLEKSRLLSDRFSAERPKGSFSTLEIQRTEQGDSAMYLCASSPPVEGVKNSPLHFGNGTRLTVT.

The chain combines TRBV7-2 with TRBJ2-2; D gene ambiguous. The germline gives CDR1 SGHTA, CDR2 FQGNSA. The CDR3 contains 14 residues. V lost 4 bases and J lost 0, with 6 bases in between. The CDR3 DNA follows: TGTGCCAGCAGCTCTAGTACGAACACCGGGGAGCTGTTTTTT. The encoded protein is CASSSSTNTGELFF. Using reference TRBV7-2 and TRBJ2-2 for the parts outside the CDR3, the full variable domain is GAGVSQSPSNKVTEKGKDVELRCDPISGHTALYWYRQSLGQGLEFLIYFQGNSAPDKSGLPSDRFSAERTGGSVSTLTIQRTQQEDSAVYLCASSSSTNTGELFFGEGSRLTVL.

The chain uses TRBV19 and TRBJ1-2, with D possibly matching TRBD1 (6 bases). Germline-derived CDR1 and CDR2 are LNHDA and SQIVND (reference sequence). V lost 5 bases to trimming and J lost 8 bases, with 21 bases between them. The CDR3 loop spans 15 amino acids. The CDR3 protein is CASSPPTGRAAGYTF. The DNA for the CDR3 is TGTGCCAGTAGTCCCCCCACAGGGAGGGCCGCGGGCTACACCTTC.

The chain has TRBV15 and TRBJ1-6; D is undetermined. Trimming took off 3 bases at V and 8 bases at J, with 14 bases between the two ends. Germline V lookup: CDR1 LNHNV, CDR2 YYDKDF (reference sequence). The CDR3 covers 15 residues. The chain's CDR3 is CATSRVHGWDSPLHF. The CDR3 nucleotides read TGTGCCACCAGCAGGGTACATGGGTGGGATTCACCCCTCCACTTT.

This chain connects TRBV7-2 to TRBJ2-1, with 9 positions matching TRBD1. The length of the CDR3 is 15 residues. J was trimmed by 4 bases and V by 4 bases; bases with no gene match: 5. CDR1 SGHTA and CDR2 FQGNSA come from the germline V gene. The CDR3: CASSSLGQGYNEQFF. As DNA, the CDR3 is TGTGCCAGCAGCTCCCTTGGACAGGGGTACAATGAGCAGTTCTTC. The full variable domain, with the rest looked up from reference TRBV7-2 and TRBJ2-1, is GAGVSQSPSNKVTEKGKDVELRCDPISGHTALYWYRQSLGQGLEFLIYFQGNSAPDKSGLPSDRFSAERTGGSVSTLTIQRTQQEDSAVYLCASSSLGQGYNEQFFGPGTRLTVL.

This clone was found a few times. The chain combines TRBV21-1 with TRBJ1-6; the tabulated D call, TRBD1, remains unverified against the DNA. TRBV21-1 is shown as a pseudogene. The CDR3 contains 17 residues. The CDR3 sequence is CASSKEVWDRADSPLHF. DNA for the CDR3: TGTGCCAGCAGCAAAGAAGTATGGGACAGGGCTGACTCACCCCTCCACTTT.

The chain employs TRBV2 and TRBJ2-1, with D unresolved. This CDR3 is built from 13 residues. With 5 bases removed from V and 4 bases from J, the gap between germline ends came to 9 bases. Germline CDR1 SNHLY, CDR2 FYNNEI. CDR3 residues: CASSPRRYNEQFF. In nucleotides, the CDR3 is TGTGCCAGCAGTCCTCGACGGTACAATGAGCAGTTCTTC.